This TCR beta chain was sequenced for a study of blood T cell repertoires in COVID-19. Study-level information: Acute and convalescent COVID-19 samples came from the United States, Italy and Spain. In each case, the material was cDNA or gDNA derived from T cells, B-cell-depleted T cells, or PBMCs.

Original analysis: Amplification of reference gene primers provided the estimated nucleated cell counts. The method was immunoSEQ multiplex PCR; TCRdb's version includes in-frame clones alone and lacks a portion of them. V, J and clone size reflect that table, while D and trimming were determined from the DNA. The data hold approximately 220,000 clones, with about nine tenths observed a single time. The ends were cut back, 7 bases at V and 5 bases at J, with 14 bases in the middle. This CDR3 is built from 13 residues. Germline V gene sequence: CDR1 SNHLY, CDR2 FYNNEI. The origin of this receptor is a man aged 40-50 years with acute or convalescent COVID-19. The V call is TRBV2, the J call TRBJ2-5; TRBD2 is a possible D gene (5 bases). Sequencing input: peripheral blood. Here the CDR3 reads CASIILESETQYF. CDR3 sequence (DNA): TGTGCCAGCATCATACTAGAGAGCGAGACCCAGTACTTC.